This passage covers 15 T cell receptor beta chains from one sample sequenced in a study of shared clonotypes between healthy human individuals. TCRdb's table, derived via immunoSEQ multiplex PCR, lists solely in-frame clones and lacks some. The data hold hundreds of thousands of clones, with about two thirds observed a single time. The sequencing sample was made of memory CD4+ T cells sorted from blood. Subset meaning: CD45RA-negative fraction. The receptors here all came from a woman in her twenties or thirties in good health.

The rearrangement links TRBV10-3 to TRBJ2-7; 8 positions match TRBD1. This CDR3 has 15 amino acids. Germline V gene data show CDR1 as ENHRY and CDR2 as SYGVKD. V shed 6 bases and J 1 base; nucleotides not matched to a gene: 8. The CDR3 is CAISDPGQASYEQYF. The CDR3 DNA sequence: TGTGCCATCAGCGATCCGGGACAGGCATCCTACGAGCAGTACTTC.

In its sample, this clone was seen many times. V and J are TRBV29-1 and TRBJ2-1, with TRBD2 identical over 16 bases. The germline V gene encodes CDR1 SQVTM and CDR2 ANQGSEA. The CDR3 has 15 residues. Trimming took 6 bases from V and 15 from J; bases not matched to a gene: 14. This CDR3 reads CSVGTSGRASSVPFF. Here the CDR3 DNA reads TGCAGCGTGGGGACTAGCGGGAGGGCGAGTTCGGTTCCGTTCTTC.

The chain carries TRBV29-1 and TRBJ2-1; TRBD2 agrees at 14 bases. Germline values: CDR1 SQVTM, CDR2 ANQGSEA. The V gene end was trimmed by 5 bases and the J gene end by 6 bases; junction bases not matched to a gene: 3. This CDR3 comprises 14 residues. The CDR3 bases are TGCAGCGTTTACGGACTAGCGGGAGGCAATGAGCAGTTCTTC. It codes for CSVYGLAGGNEQFF.

This sequence joins TRBV28 and TRBJ2-1; possible D gene TRBD1, 5 bases. CDR3 length equals 15 residues. Germline loops: CDR1 MDHEN, CDR2 SYDVKM. Trimming stripped 3 bases from V and 7 bases from J, with 16 bases between. The CDR3 DNA follows: TGTGCCAGCAGTTTTTCGAGTGCAGGGTGGAATGAGCAGTTCTTC. Translating it yields CASSFSSAGWNEQFF.

This clone has only a few counts. Other DNA sequences in the same sample also yield this CDR3. This chain joins TRBV27 and TRBJ2-7; D perhaps matches TRBD1 (6 bases). The CDR3 length is 15 residues. Looked up from germline, CDR1 is MNHEY and CDR2 is SMNVEV (reference sequence). Between the trimmed V and J ends, which lost 5 bases and 0 bases, there was a span of 14 bases. The CDR3 DNA reads as TGTGCCAGCAGTGCCCCGGGACAAAGCTCCTACGAGCAGTACTTC. Translation: CASSAPGQSSYEQYF.

The chain has TRBV7-6 and TRBJ2-1; 11 nucleotides agree with TRBD2. In germline, CDR1 is SGHVS, CDR2 FNYEAQ. J was trimmed by 9 bases and V by 2 bases; bases with no gene match: 6. CDR3 length: 15 residues. For the CDR3, the DNA is TGTGCCAGCAGCTTAACTAGCGGGAGATCGGGTGAGCAGTTCTTC. Translated, it gives CASSLTSGRSGEQFF. Supplemented by reference TRBV7-6 and TRBJ2-1, the full variable domain reads GAGVSQSPRYKVTKRGQDVALRCDPISGHVSLYWYRQALGQGPEFLTYFNYEAQQDKSGLPNDRFSAERPEGSISTLTIQRTEQRDSAMYRCASSLTSGRSGEQFFGPGTRLTVL.

This clone was detected a few times. The chain couples TRBV2 to TRBJ1-1, with D unresolved. CDR1 is SNHLY and CDR2 is FYNNEI in the germline V gene. The CDR3 contains 13 residues. Trimming removed 4 bases at V and 2 bases at J, with 8 bases between. CDR3 amino acids: CASSAEFNTEAFF. CDR3 coding DNA: TGTGCCAGCAGTGCTGAGTTCAACACTGAAGCTTTCTTT.

The chain recombines TRBV5-1 with TRBJ2-7; TRBD1 is a possible D gene (6 bases). Germline assignment: CDR1 SGHRS and CDR2 YFSETQ. There are 13 residues in the CDR3. V lost 2 bases and J 2 bases, leaving 8 bases between the germline ends. CDR3 bases: TGCGCCAGCAGCTTCCGGGACACCTACGAGCAGTACTTC. This codes for CASSFRDTYEQYF.

The chain carries TRBV18 and TRBJ2-7; 8 nucleotides line up with TRBD1. Looked up from germline, CDR1 is KGHSH and CDR2 is LQKENI. The CDR3 extends over 15 amino acids. V was clipped by 0 bases and J by 3 bases; unmatched bases: 4. The CDR3 is CASSPPPGGLYEQYF. The CDR3 DNA reads as TGTGCCAGCTCACCACCCCCAGGGGGCCTCTACGAGCAGTACTTC.

The V and J genes are TRBV19 and TRBJ1-1, with TRBD1 identical over 11 bases. With V trimmed by 1 base and J by 7 bases, 5 bases remained unmatched. Germline V lookup: CDR1 LNHDA, CDR2 SQIVND (reference sequence). The CDR3 totals 15 residues. The CDR3: CASSIVDRGRNEAFF. The DNA of the CDR3 is TGTGCCAGTAGTATAGTGGACAGGGGGCGAAATGAAGCTTTCTTT. The full variable domain, rest sourced from reference TRBV19 and TRBJ1-1, is DGGITQSPKYLFRKEGQNVTLSCEQNLNHDAMYWYRQDPGQGLRLIYYSQIVNDFQKGDIAEGYSVSREKKESFPLTVTSAQKNPTAFYLCASSIVDRGRNEAFFGQGTRLTVV.

This sequence joins TRBV7-2 and TRBJ2-1, with a possible D match to TRBD2 (6 bases). Trimming took 5 bases from V and 6 from J, leaving 8 bases between them. This CDR3 has 12 residues. Per the germline V gene, CDR1 is SGHTA and CDR2 is FQGNSA. For the CDR3, the DNA is TGTGCCAGCAGCCGCGGGGCCAATGAGCAGTTCTTC. Translated: CASSRGANEQFF.

V gene TRBV19 combines with J gene TRBJ1-5; TRBD1 matches 9 bases. CDR1 LNHDA and CDR2 SQIVND come from the germline V gene (reference sequence). This CDR3 is built from 15 residues. The V and J ends lost 2 bases and 5 bases, in that order; junction bases with no gene match: 4. CDR3 sequence (DNA): TGTGCCAGTAGTATAAGTGGGACAGGGCATCAGCCCCAGCATTTT. It yields the protein CASSISGTGHQPQHF.

The chain uses TRBV6-4 and TRBJ1-4; D is unclear. Germline loops: CDR1 MRHNA, CDR2 SNTAGT. V shed 6 bases and J shed 4 bases, with 12 bases lying between them. This CDR3 comprises 14 residues. The CDR3 sequence is CASRIRGFNEKLFF. The CDR3 nucleotides are TGTGCCAGCAGGATTCGGGGTTTTAATGAAAAACTGTTTTTT.

This clone was counted at least ten times. The V call is TRBV13, the J call TRBJ2-1, with D hard to call. Trimming removed 2 bases from V and 15 bases from J, with 14 bases in between. Germline CDR1 and CDR2: PRHDT and FYEKMQ (reference sequence). The CDR3 loop spans 12 amino acids. The DNA for the CDR3 is TGTGCCAGCAGCTTAAAATTATGGAGCCTGTTCTTC. Translated: CASSLKLWSLFF. The full variable domain, its missing parts supplied by reference TRBV13 and TRBJ2-1, is AAGVIQSPRHLIKEKRETATLKCYPIPRHDTVYWYQQGPGQDPQFLISFYEKMQSDKGSIPDRFSAQQFSDYHSELNMSSLELGDSALYFCASSLKLWSLFFGPGTRLTVL.

The chain recombines TRBV6-5 with TRBJ2-5, with TRBD1 matching over 7 bases. CDR1 and CDR2 from the germline V gene are MNHEY and SVGAGI. This CDR3 is 15 amino acids long. J gave up 5 bases and V 2 bases, and 8 bases lay outside the gene matches. The CDR3, as DNA: TGTGCCAGCAGTTACCAGGGACAGTCCGGGGAGACCCAGTACTTC. This translates into CASSYQGQSGETQYF.